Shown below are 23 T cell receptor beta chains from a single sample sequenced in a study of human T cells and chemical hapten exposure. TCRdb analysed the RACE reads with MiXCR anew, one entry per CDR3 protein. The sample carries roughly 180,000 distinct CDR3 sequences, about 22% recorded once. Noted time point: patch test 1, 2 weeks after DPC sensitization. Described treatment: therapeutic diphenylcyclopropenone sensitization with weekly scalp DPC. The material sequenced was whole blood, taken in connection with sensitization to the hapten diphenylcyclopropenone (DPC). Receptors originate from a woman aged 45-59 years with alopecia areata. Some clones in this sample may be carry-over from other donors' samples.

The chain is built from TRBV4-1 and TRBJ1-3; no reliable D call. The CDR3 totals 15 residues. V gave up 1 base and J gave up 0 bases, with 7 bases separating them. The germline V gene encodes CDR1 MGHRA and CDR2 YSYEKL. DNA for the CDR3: TGCGCCAGCAGCCAAGGTGACGGCTCTGGAAACACCATATATTTT. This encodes CASSQGDGSGNTIYF.

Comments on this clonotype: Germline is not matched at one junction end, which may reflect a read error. Here the CDR3 reads CASSQDGGYGCTF. CDR3 nucleotide sequence: TGTGCCAGCAGCCAAGACGGCGGCTATGGCTGCACCTTC. This sequence joins TRBV4-2 and TRBJ1-2; unclear D gene. Germline V gives CDR1 LGHNA, CDR2 YNFKEQ. This CDR3 is 13 amino acids long.

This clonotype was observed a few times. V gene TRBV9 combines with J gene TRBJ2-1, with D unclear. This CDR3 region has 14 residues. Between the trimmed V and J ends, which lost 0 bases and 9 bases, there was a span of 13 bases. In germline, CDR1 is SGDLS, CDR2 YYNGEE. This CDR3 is CASSVGWASAEQFF. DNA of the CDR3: TGTGCCAGCAGCGTAGGATGGGCGAGCGCTGAGCAGTTCTTC.

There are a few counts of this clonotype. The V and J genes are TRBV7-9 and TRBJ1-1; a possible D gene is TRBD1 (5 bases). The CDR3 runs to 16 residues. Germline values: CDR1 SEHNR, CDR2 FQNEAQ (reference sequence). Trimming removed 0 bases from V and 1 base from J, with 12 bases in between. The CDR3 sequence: CASSLARQISNTEAFF. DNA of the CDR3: TGTGCCAGCAGCTTAGCGAGACAGATCTCGAACACTGAAGCTTTCTTT.

The CDR3 bases are TGTGCCAGCAGACCAGGGGGGTACAATGAGCAGTTCTTC. Its protein product is CASRPGGYNEQFF. V usage is TRBV6-5 and J usage is TRBJ2-1; the D gene is possibly TRBD1 (7 bases). The CDR3 has 13 amino acids. From germline, CDR1 is MNHEY and CDR2 SVGAGI. Trimming left V 6 bases short and J 4 bases short, with 10 bases between.

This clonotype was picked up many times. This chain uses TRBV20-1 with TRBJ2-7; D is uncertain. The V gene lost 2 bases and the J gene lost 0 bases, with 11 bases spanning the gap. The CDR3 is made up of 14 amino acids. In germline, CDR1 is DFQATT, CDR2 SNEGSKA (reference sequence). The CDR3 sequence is CSARYGSFSYEQYF. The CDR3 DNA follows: TGCAGTGCTAGATATGGATCATTCTCCTACGAGCAGTACTTC.

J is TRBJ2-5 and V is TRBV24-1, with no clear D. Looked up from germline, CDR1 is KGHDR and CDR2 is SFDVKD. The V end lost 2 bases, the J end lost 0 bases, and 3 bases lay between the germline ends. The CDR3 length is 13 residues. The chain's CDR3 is CATSDYYQETQYF. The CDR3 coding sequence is TGTGCCACCAGTGATTACTACCAAGAGACCCAGTACTTC.

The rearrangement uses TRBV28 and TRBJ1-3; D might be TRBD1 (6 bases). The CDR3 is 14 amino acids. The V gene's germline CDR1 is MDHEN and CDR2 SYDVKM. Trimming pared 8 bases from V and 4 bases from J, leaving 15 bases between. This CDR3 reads CASGGRGGGNTIYF. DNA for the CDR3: TGTGCCAGCGGCGGCAGGGGAGGCGGAAACACCATATATTTT. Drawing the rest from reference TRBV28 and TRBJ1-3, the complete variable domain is DVKVTQSSRYLVKRTGEKVFLECVQDMDHENMFWYRQDPGLGLRLIYFSYDVKMKEKGDIPEGYSVSREKKERFSLILESASTNQTSMYLCASGGRGGGNTIYFGEGSWLTVV.

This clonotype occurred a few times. The CDR3, as DNA: TGTGCCAGCAGCTTATTACTAGCGGCAGATACGCAGTATTTT. Amino acid sequence: CASSLLLAADTQYF. The chain employs TRBV7-2 and TRBJ2-3; TRBD2 aligns across 8 bases. V lost 2 bases, J lost 4 bases, and 2 bases stayed unmatched. The CDR3 runs to 14 residues. Germline V gene data show CDR1 as SGHTA and CDR2 as FQGNSA.

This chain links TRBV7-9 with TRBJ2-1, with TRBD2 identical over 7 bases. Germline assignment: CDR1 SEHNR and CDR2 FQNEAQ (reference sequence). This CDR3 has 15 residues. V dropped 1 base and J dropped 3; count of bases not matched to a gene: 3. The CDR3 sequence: CASSLGGSGYNEQFF. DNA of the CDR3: TGTGCCAGCAGCTTAGGCGGGAGCGGCTACAATGAGCAGTTCTTC.

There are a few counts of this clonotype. CDR3 sequence (DNA): TGTGCCATCAGTGATTCTGGGAGTGAGCAGTTCTTC. Translated: CAISDSGSEQFF. This chain links TRBV10-3 with TRBJ2-1; tentative D call: TRBD2 (5 bases). This CDR3 comprises 12 residues. Trimming stripped 3 bases from V and 9 bases from J, with 9 bases between. CDR1 ENHRY and CDR2 SYGVKD come from the germline V gene.

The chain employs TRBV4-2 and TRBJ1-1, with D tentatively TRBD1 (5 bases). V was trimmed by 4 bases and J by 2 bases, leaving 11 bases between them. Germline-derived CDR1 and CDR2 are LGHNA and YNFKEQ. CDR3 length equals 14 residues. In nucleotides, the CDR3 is TGTGCCAGCAGCCCATCGGGACTAAACACTGAAGCTTTCTTT. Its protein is CASSPSGLNTEAFF.

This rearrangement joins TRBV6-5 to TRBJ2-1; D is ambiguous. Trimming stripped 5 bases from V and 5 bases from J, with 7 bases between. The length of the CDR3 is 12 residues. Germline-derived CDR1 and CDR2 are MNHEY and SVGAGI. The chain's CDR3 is CASSRVDNEQFF. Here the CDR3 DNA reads TGTGCCAGCAGTAGAGTCGACAATGAGCAGTTCTTC.

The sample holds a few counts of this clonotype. The DNA of the CDR3 is TGTGCCACCGGCCAAATGAACACTGAAGCTTTCTTT. Translated: CATGQMNTEAFF. The chain employs TRBV6-2 or TRBV6-3 and TRBJ1-1; D gene uncertain. The CDR3 loop spans 12 amino acids. Trimming shortened V by 10 bases and J by 0 bases, and 9 bases separated the two germline ends. Germline CDR1 reads MNHEY; CDR2 reads SVGEGT.

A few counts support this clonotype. CDR3 DNA: TGTGCCAGCGGCCTAGCGGAGAGGGGAGAGACCCAGTACTTC. This translates into CASGLAERGETQYF. This chain uses TRBV21-1 with TRBJ2-5; the table calls TRBD2, which could not be checked here. TRBV21-1 is assigned pseudogene status. This CDR3 is 14 amino acids long.

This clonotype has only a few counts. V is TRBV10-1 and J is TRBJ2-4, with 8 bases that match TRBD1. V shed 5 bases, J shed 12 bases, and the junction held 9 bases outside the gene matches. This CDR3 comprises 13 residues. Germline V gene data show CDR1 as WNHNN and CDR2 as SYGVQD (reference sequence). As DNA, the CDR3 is TGCGCCAGCAGTCGGACAGGGTCGACCGGTCAGTACTTC. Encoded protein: CASSRTGSTGQYF.

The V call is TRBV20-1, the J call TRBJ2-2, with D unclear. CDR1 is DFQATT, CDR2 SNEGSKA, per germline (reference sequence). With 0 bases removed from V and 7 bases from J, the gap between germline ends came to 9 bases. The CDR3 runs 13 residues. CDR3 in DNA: TGCAGTGCTAGAGATTTGGGGAACGGGGAGCTGTTTTTT. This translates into CSARDLGNGELFF.

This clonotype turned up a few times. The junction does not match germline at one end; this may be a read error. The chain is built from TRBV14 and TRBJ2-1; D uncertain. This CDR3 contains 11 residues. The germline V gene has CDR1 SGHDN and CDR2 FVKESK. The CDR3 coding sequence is TGTGCCACCAGCTATTTCAATGAGCAGTTCTTC. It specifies CATSYFNEQFF.

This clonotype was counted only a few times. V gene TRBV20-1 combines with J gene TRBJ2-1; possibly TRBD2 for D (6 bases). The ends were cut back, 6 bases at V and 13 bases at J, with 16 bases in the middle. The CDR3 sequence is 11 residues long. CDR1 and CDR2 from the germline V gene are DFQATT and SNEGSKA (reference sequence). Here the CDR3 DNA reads TGCAGTGCAACCGGGACTCTCGGCCAGTTCTTC. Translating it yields CSATGTLGQFF.

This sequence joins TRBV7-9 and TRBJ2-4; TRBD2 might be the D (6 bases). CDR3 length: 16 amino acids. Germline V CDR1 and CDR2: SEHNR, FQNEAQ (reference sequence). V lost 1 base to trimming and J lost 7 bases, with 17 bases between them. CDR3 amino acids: CASSLVRGEGGNIQYF. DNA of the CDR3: TGTGCCAGCAGCTTAGTGCGGGGCGAGGGCGGCAACATTCAGTACTTC.

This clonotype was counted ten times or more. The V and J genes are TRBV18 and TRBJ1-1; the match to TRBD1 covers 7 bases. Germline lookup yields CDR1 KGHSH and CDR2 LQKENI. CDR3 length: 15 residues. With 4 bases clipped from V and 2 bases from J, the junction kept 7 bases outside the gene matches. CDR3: CASSHTDRINTEAFF. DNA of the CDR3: TGTGCCAGCTCACATACGGACAGGATAAACACTGAAGCTTTCTTT.

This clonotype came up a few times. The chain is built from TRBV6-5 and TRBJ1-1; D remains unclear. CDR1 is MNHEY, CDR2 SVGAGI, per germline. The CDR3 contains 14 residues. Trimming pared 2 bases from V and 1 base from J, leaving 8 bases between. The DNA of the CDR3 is TGTGCCAGCAGTTACGATAGCTGGAACACTGAAGCTTTCTTT. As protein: CASSYDSWNTEAFF.

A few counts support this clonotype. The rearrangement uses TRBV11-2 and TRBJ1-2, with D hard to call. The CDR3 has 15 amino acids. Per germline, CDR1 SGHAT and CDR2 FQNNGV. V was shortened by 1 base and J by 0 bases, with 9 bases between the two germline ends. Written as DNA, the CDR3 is TGTGCCAGCAGCTTAGGACGCTCAACTAACTATGGCTACACCTTC. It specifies CASSLGRSTNYGYTF.